These 27 T cell receptor beta chains came from one sample sequenced in a study of T-cell memory formation after mild COVID-19. TCRdb ran MiXCR on the 5' RACE reads and lists one entry per CDR3 protein. This table has hundreds of thousands of distinct CDR3 sequences, about a fifth appearing once. Sequencing was done on a sample of PBMCs or a T cell subset sorted from them (not recorded which). The receptor source for this set is an adult woman who had mild COVID-19 (a few samples of this study predate the infection). Cell type and time point are not known.

This clonotype was seen only a few times. The chain couples TRBV27 to TRBJ2-7; perhaps TRBD2 as D (6 bases). Trimming left V 3 bases short and J 4 bases short, with 13 bases between. Germline V gene data show CDR1 as MNHEY and CDR2 as SMNVEV (reference sequence). The CDR3 has 14 residues. The CDR3 here is CASSFLTGVYEQYF. For the CDR3, the DNA is TGTGCCAGCAGTTTCTTGACGGGAGTGTACGAGCAGTACTTC.

This rearrangement joins TRBV5-3 to TRBJ2-4, with D perhaps TRBD1 (5 bases). TRBV5-3 is recorded as an ORF, its role being uncertain. The CDR3 totals 18 residues. V was shortened by 6 bases and J by 3 bases, with 25 bases between the two germline ends. CDR3: CARIRDSVNLFGKNIQYF. The CDR3 DNA sequence: TGTGCCAGAATCCGAGACAGTGTCAACCTCTTCGGCAAAAACATTCAGTACTTC.

A few counts support this clonotype. The chain is built from TRBV6-6 and TRBJ2-1; 7 bases agree with TRBD2. Germline values: CDR1 MNHNY, CDR2 SVGAGI (reference sequence). V shed 0 bases, J shed 8 bases, and the junction held 13 bases outside the gene matches. The CDR3 runs to 17 residues. CDR3 in DNA: TGTGCCAGCAGTTACTCGGGGAGGACTAGTCCCAGCCATGAGCAGTTCTTC. Translation gives CASSYSGRTSPSHEQFF.

V usage is TRBV7-2 and J usage is TRBJ1-1; TRBD1 might be the D (5 bases). V shed 1 base and J shed 4 bases, with 13 bases lying between them. Germline values: CDR1 SGHTA, CDR2 FQGNSA. CDR3 length: 15 amino acids. CDR3 sequence reads: CASSLDGRAGTEAFF. In nucleotides, the CDR3 is TGTGCCAGCAGCTTAGATGGCAGGGCGGGCACTGAAGCTTTCTTT.

CDR3 in DNA: TGCGCCAGCAGCCAACCTACGTCGGGCAGCAATAATTCACCCCTCCACTTT. Amino acids: CASSQPTSGSNNSPLHF. V is TRBV4-1 and J is TRBJ1-6; D unclear. The V end lost 2 bases, the J end lost 5 bases, and 16 bases lay between the germline ends. The CDR3 contains 17 residues. From germline, CDR1 is MGHRA and CDR2 YSYEKL.

The chain combines TRBV2 with TRBJ2-3, with D uncertain. This CDR3 contains 13 residues. Germline V gene sequence: CDR1 SNHLY, CDR2 FYNNEI. With 4 bases removed from V and 5 bases from J, the gap between germline ends came to 10 bases. Written as DNA, the CDR3 is TGTGCCAGCAGTGGTCGCCGGCTAGATACGCAGTATTTT. Protein product: CASSGRRLDTQYF.

This clonotype was counted once. The missing conserved phenylalanine or tryptophan at the end of this CDR3 makes a read error likely. The V call is TRBV20-1, the J call TRBJ2-1; possible D gene TRBD1, 5 bases. The CDR3 is 12 amino acids. In germline, CDR1 is DFQATT, CDR2 SNEGSKA (reference sequence). V lost 5 bases and J lost 8, with 13 bases in between. The CDR3 loop is CSALTRVHEQFL. CDR3 sequence (DNA): TGCAGTGCTTTAACCAGGGTCCATGAGCAGTTCTTA.

The CDR3 DNA reads TGTGCCAGCAGCGCCGGGACGTTGGGAGAGACCCAGTACTTC. It encodes CASSAGTLGETQYF. The chain uses TRBV7-6 and TRBJ2-5; the D gene could be TRBD1 or TRBD2 (5 bases each). CDR1 is SGHVS and CDR2 is FNYEAQ in the germline V gene. There are 14 residues in the CDR3. V dropped 5 bases and J dropped 4 bases, with 14 bases sitting between them. Full variable domain (remainder filled in from reference TRBV7-6 and TRBJ2-5): GAGVSQSPRYKVTKRGQDVALRCDPISGHVSLYWYRQALGQGPEFLTYFNYEAQQDKSGLPNDRFSAERPEGSISTLTIQRTEQRDSAMYRCASSAGTLGETQYFGPGTRLLVL.

This clonotype came up many times. The chain employs TRBV6-5 and TRBJ2-1, with TRBD2 matching 11 bases. The trim removed 4 bases at V and 11 bases at J, leaving 10 bases unmatched. Per germline, CDR1 MNHEY and CDR2 SVGAGI. This CDR3 region has 15 residues. The CDR3 DNA follows: TGTGCCAGCAGTTCCGGGACTAGCGGACTTGGAAAGCAGTTCTTC. Its translation is CASSSGTSGLGKQFF.

This clonotype was counted many times. The rearrangement links TRBV7-9 to TRBJ2-5; the D gene could be TRBD1 or TRBD2 (5 bases each). The ends were cut back, 2 bases at V and 4 bases at J, with 11 bases in the middle. The CDR3 is 14 amino acids. Germline V lookup: CDR1 SEHNR, CDR2 FQNEAQ (reference sequence). The CDR3 sequence: CASSLSGTIETQYF. The CDR3 DNA is TGTGCCAGCAGCTTATCGGGGACGATAGAGACCCAGTACTTC.

The rearrangement links TRBV7-8 to TRBJ2-7; D possibly corresponds to TRBD1 (5 bases). Trimming removed 4 bases from V and 2 bases from J, with 12 bases in between. The CDR3 consists of 14 residues. Germline V gene data show CDR1 as SGHVS and CDR2 as FQNEAQ. CDR3 in DNA: TGTGCCAGCAGCTCTCTTTGGACACCCTACGAGCAGTACTTC. It translates to CASSSLWTPYEQYF. Full variable domain (missing parts from reference TRBV7-8 and TRBJ2-7): GAGVSQSPRYKVAKRGQDVALRCDPISGHVSLFWYQQALGQGPEFLTYFQNEAQLDKSGLPSDRFFAERPEGSVSTLKIQRTQQEDSAVYLCASSSLWTPYEQYFGPGTRLTVT.

This clonotype was detected only a few times. J is TRBJ2-7 and V is TRBV2; TRBD2 matches 9 bases. This CDR3 region has 14 residues. Trimming took 8 bases from V and 1 from J; bases not matched to a gene: 6. CDR1 is SNHLY, CDR2 FYNNEI, per germline. The CDR3 nucleotides are TGTGCCAGCGAGAAGAGCGGGGGGTCCTACGAGCAGTACTTC. It is translated as CASEKSGGSYEQYF.

The chain couples TRBV4-1 to TRBJ2-3; a weak D match, TRBD2 (7 bases). The V gene lost 8 bases and the J gene lost 3 bases, with 15 bases spanning the gap. This CDR3 has 14 amino acids. Germline V lookup: CDR1 MGHRA, CDR2 YSYEKL. The chain's CDR3 is CASSWGGFTDTQYF. The CDR3 region has the DNA TGCGCCAGCTCCTGGGGGGGCTTTACAGATACGCAGTATTTT.

This clonotype has a handful of counts. The rearrangement uses TRBV7-9 and TRBJ2-3, with 10 bases matching TRBD2. The V and J ends lost 1 base and 6 bases, in that order; junction bases with no gene match: 10. Germline assignment: CDR1 SEHNR and CDR2 FQNEAQ (reference sequence). The CDR3 is 17 residues long. The CDR3 DNA is TGTGCCAGCAGCTTAGTCGGAAAGGAGCGGGAGGGCGATACGCAGTATTTT. It specifies CASSLVGKEREGDTQYF.

This clonotype turned up a few times. The chain joins TRBV6-6 to TRBJ2-7, with 8 bases fitting TRBD1. Per the germline V gene, CDR1 is MNHNY and CDR2 is SVGAGI (reference sequence). The V segment lost 7 bases and the J segment 4 bases; nucleotides outside the gene matches: 9. This CDR3 comprises 14 residues. This CDR3 is CASKHGTGGYEQYF. The CDR3 nucleotides read TGTGCCAGCAAACATGGGACAGGAGGATACGAGCAGTACTTC.

The sample holds a few counts of this clonotype. V is TRBV12-3 or TRBV12-4 and J is TRBJ1-5; no clear D gene. The CDR3 consists of 13 residues. V was cut by 4 bases and J by 3 bases, with 7 bases left in between. The CDR3 sequence: CASSYSHNQPQHF. The CDR3 DNA is TGTGCCAGCAGTTATAGTCACAATCAGCCCCAGCATTTT.

Only a few counts were recorded for this clonotype. The V and J genes are TRBV7-9 and TRBJ2-5; D gene ambiguous. Per germline, CDR1 SEHNR and CDR2 FQNEAQ (reference sequence). The CDR3 runs to 17 residues. V lost 7 bases to trimming and J lost 5 bases, with 26 bases between them. The CDR3 nucleotides read TGTGCCAGCACCCCACCAAGGCTTTACGACAACGGGGAGACCCAGTACTTC. Amino acid sequence: CASTPPRLYDNGETQYF.

This clonotype was picked up many times. This sequence joins TRBV7-9 and TRBJ2-5, with TRBD2 identical over 9 bases. CDR3 length equals 15 residues. Germline values: CDR1 SEHNR, CDR2 FQNEAQ (reference sequence). Trimming at V came to 5 bases and at J to 4 bases, leaving 8 bases not matched to a gene. The CDR3 reads CASSLSGSVRETQYF. The CDR3 DNA reads as TGTGCCAGCAGCCTTAGCGGGAGCGTGAGAGAGACCCAGTACTTC.

There are many counts of this clonotype. J is TRBJ2-7 and V is TRBV7-9; no definite D call. This CDR3 is 13 amino acids long. In germline, CDR1 is SEHNR, CDR2 FQNEAQ (reference sequence). Trimming cost V 4 bases and J 3 bases, with 10 bases left between them. The CDR3 spells CASSSDTIYEQYF. CDR3 nucleotide sequence: TGTGCCAGCAGCTCAGATACCATCTACGAGCAGTACTTC.

The chain is built from TRBV28 and TRBJ1-5, with D perhaps matching TRBD1 (6 bases). V was clipped by 4 bases and J by 14 bases, with 21 bases between them. CDR3 size: 14 residues. CDR1 is MDHEN, CDR2 SYDVKM, per germline. CDR3 protein: CASSSASVTGREHF. CDR3 nucleotides: TGTGCCAGCAGTTCCGCCTCTGTCACAGGGCGGGAGCATTTT.

This clonotype was detected a few times. CDR3 amino acids: CSARGSGSYNSPLHF. The CDR3 bases are TGCAGTGCTAGAGGTTCGGGGTCCTATAATTCACCCCTCCACTTT. The chain uses TRBV20-1 and TRBJ1-6, with D hard to call. The CDR3 is made up of 15 amino acids. Germline V gene sequence: CDR1 DFQATT, CDR2 SNEGSKA (reference sequence). Trimming stripped 1 base from V and 1 base from J, with 8 bases between.

The V and J genes are TRBV7-8 and TRBJ2-1, with D uncertain. The CDR3 is made up of 18 amino acids. Germline V gene lookup returns CDR1 SGHVS and CDR2 FQNEAQ. Trimming cost V 3 bases and J 5 bases, with 23 bases left between them. In DNA form, the CDR3 reads TGTGCCAGCAGCTTTGCGTCCCGCACTTCCTCCAATAACAATGAGCAGTTCTTC. It is translated as CASSFASRTSSNNNEQFF.

This clonotype was detected a few times. The chain recombines TRBV29-1 with TRBJ2-7; TRBD1 matches at 9 bases. Germline V gives CDR1 SQVTM, CDR2 ANQGSEA. This CDR3 is 15 amino acids long. With V trimmed by 1 base and J by 3 bases, 7 bases remained unmatched. CDR3 protein: CSVEVSGTGLYEQYF. The CDR3 DNA sequence: TGCAGCGTTGAAGTTTCCGGGACAGGGCTCTACGAGCAGTACTTC.

The gene calls are TRBV5-5 and TRBJ1-1; D perhaps matches TRBD1 (5 bases). The germline gives CDR1 SGHKS, CDR2 YYEKEE (reference sequence). The CDR3 is 15 amino acids. V was trimmed by 3 bases and J by 4 bases, leaving 16 bases between them. The CDR3 sequence is CASSSFQGTGTEAFF. The CDR3 region has the DNA TGTGCCAGCAGCTCTTTCCAGGGTACGGGCACTGAAGCTTTCTTT.

The gene calls are TRBV12-3 or TRBV12-4 and TRBJ1-1; D call uncertain. V lost 7 bases and J 5 bases, leaving 17 bases between the germline ends. This CDR3 has 14 amino acids. CDR3 region: CASNHGVSKTEAFF. In DNA, the CDR3 is TGTGCCAGCAACCACGGAGTCTCAAAAACTGAAGCTTTCTTT.

This chain joins TRBV5-1 and TRBJ2-1, with TRBD1 identical over 8 bases. The CDR3 has 16 residues. Germline V CDR1 and CDR2: SGHRS, YFSETQ. V trimming: 4 bases; J trimming: 0 bases; junction bases outside the gene matches: 6. As DNA, the CDR3 is TGCGCCAGCAGCGCCGGGACAGGAGGCTCCTACAATGAGCAGTTCTTC. Protein: CASSAGTGGSYNEQFF.

V is TRBV29-1 and J is TRBJ1-5; TRBD1 is a possible D gene (5 bases). With 5 bases removed from V and 4 bases from J, the gap between germline ends came to 15 bases. Germline lookup yields CDR1 SQVTM and CDR2 ANQGSEA. The length of the CDR3 is 14 residues. The CDR3 DNA is TGCAGCGTTTTATTACCAGGGCTTAATCAGCCCCAGCATTTT. Protein sequence: CSVLLPGLNQPQHF.